This TCR beta chain was captured in a study of PD-L1 blockade in urothelial cancer. Described time point: peripheral blood 6 weeks after treatment start. Locally advanced or metastatic urothelial carcinoma was present in patients. PCRs each included synthetic TCR analog templates spiked in. Measured with immunoSEQ multiplex PCR; TCRdb has only the in-frame clones, and not every one. Counted here are about 120,000 clones, about 82% occurring once; the ten biggest clones make up 2% to 3%. This clone was seen only once. Trimming shortened V by 4 bases and J by 6 bases, and 18 bases separated the two germline ends. Germline loops: CDR1 MNHEY, CDR2 SVGAGI. The CDR3 spans 15 residues.

The input for sequencing was PBMCs, taken around atezolizumab (anti-PD-L1) treatment. The receptor was derived from a man aged 50 to 60 with urothelial cancer. The chain couples TRBV6-5 to TRBJ1-2; D possibly corresponds to TRBD1 (6 bases). CDR3 in DNA: TGTGCCAGCAGTTCCCCGCGGGGGCGGGTGGATGGCTACACCTTC. This codes for CASSSPRGRVDGYTF.